This note documents a single T cell receptor (beta chain) sequence. This clonotype has just a few counts. Its antigen specificity is not known. Per-base qualities were not stored, and no clone one base away is much larger. The library relied on 5' RACE. Reads for this sample came from an Illumina HiSeq 2500. A second PCR of roughly 6 to 11 cycles was run with a J-beta primer mix and a sample-barcoded 5' primer. A unique molecular identifier was introduced onto each TCR beta cDNA molecule by a template-switch 5' adaptor carrying 12 random nucleotides. Each sample yielded at least 2.5 million CDR3-containing paired-end reads. First-strand cDNA synthesis was performed from all RNA using the Mint cDNA synthesis kit, with priming by a TRBC-specific oligonucleotide. Following uracil-DNA glycosylase treatment, a first 18-cycle PCR with universal primers M1SS and BC2_uni_R was performed on all cDNA. As for how the authors treated the data: Normalization of each sample was performed by random selection of 1 million high-quality reads, each carrying a distinct molecular identifier. Reads sharing molecular identifiers were discarded rather than binned into consensus sequences. MiTCR, set to a Q25 quality threshold and the strictest error-elimination algorithm, was used for CDR3 identification, clonotype clustering and error correction. A nonparametric unseen species model using Euler transformation provided a lower-bound estimate of total TCR beta diversity. TCRdb passed the public sequencing reads through fastp at Q25 and MiXCR, retaining productive beta sequences. Rows are combined by CDR3 protein, so each entry shows the most common genes and DNA. These V and J calls derive from TCRdb rather than the authors' analysis. The table for this sample lists approximately 940,000 distinct CDR3 sequences; 40% to 60% of them were counted only once. Around 15% of the sample goes to the ten largest clones.

The data were obtained in a study of blood T cells in healthy people across ages (dated by TCRdb to the mid-2010s). Study-level background: In model experiments, roughly one uniquely barcoded TCR beta cDNA molecule per two T cells was captured by template switching. To track age-related changes in TCR beta repertoire diversity, the study relied on deep sequencing normalized with unique cDNA molecular identifiers. The donors were divided into four age groups: young (average 16 years), middle-aged (about 39), aged (about 62) and long-lived (about 80). Using the same blood draw, the study looked at two additional independent replicas of 1 million unique cDNA reads for two donors, one aged 18 to 30 and the other aged 80 or older. Donors of different ages were randomly distributed across sequencing lanes to avoid experimental bias. The paper's findings and limits, for the study overall: Estimates of total diversity based on one million sequenced T cells were considered lower bounds and underestimates. Donor CMV infection status was unknown, potentially confounding age-related changes in expanded clonotypes. A strong correlation was found between observed TCR beta diversity and the percentage of naive T cells measured by flow cytometry. Compared with the aged group, more naive CD4+ T cells, fewer expanded clones and increased TCR diversity were shown by the long-lived group, suggesting age selection. As age increased, observed TCR beta diversity per million T cells dropped in a roughly linear way, and a significant reduction was already evident by age 40. Since profiling was done on bulk unsorted PBMCs, naive and antigen-experienced compartments could not be conclusively compared.

Systemically healthy Caucasian individuals from Russia, around 38 in total and aged roughly 6 to 95 years, were included as donors. Each donor gave about 9.7 milliliters of peripheral blood, drawn into EDTA-treated Vacutainer tubes. Ficoll-Paque density-gradient centrifugation was used to isolate PBMCs, with at least 6 million per sample. Total RNA was extracted from PBMCs with Trizol reagent, with at least 5.5 micrograms obtained per sample. For every donor, flow cytometry on a PBMC aliquot measured the percentage of naive CD45RAhigh/CD27high T cells. The germline V gene yields KGHSH for CDR1 and LQKENI for CDR2. Trimmed from V: 0 bases; trimmed from J: 3 bases; junction bases lacking a gene match: 6. Taken from cysteine to phenylalanine, the CDR3 has 16 residues. Just the 48-base CDR3 DNA is kept, in frame starting at base 1.

This TCR came from a man under 40 in good health. Sequencing was carried out using blood. The chain was built from TRBV18 and TRBJ1-2; TRBD1 agrees with 8 junctional bases. In nucleotides, the sequence is TGTGCCAGCTCACCACCGGCAGGACAGGGCGACTATGGCTACACCTTC. This yields the protein CASSPPAGQGDYGYTF.